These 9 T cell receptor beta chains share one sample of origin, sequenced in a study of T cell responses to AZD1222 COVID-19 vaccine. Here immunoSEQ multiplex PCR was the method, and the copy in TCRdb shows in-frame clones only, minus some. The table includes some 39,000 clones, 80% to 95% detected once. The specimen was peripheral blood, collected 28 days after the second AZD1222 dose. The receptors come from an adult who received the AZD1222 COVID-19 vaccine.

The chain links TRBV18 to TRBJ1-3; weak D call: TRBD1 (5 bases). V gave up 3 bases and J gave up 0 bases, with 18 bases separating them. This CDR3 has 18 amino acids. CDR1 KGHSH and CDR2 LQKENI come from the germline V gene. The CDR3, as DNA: TGTGCCAGCTCACCCCTCAAGGGACCGATAACCTCTGGAAACACCATATATTTT. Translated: CASSPLKGPITSGNTIYF.

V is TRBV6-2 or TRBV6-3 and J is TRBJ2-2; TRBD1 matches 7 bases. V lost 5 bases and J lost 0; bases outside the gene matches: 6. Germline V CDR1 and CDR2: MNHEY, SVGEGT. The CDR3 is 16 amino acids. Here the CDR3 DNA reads TGTGCCAGCAGTGCCTCCGGGACAGCGAACACCGGGGAGCTGTTTTTT. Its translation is CASSASGTANTGELFF.

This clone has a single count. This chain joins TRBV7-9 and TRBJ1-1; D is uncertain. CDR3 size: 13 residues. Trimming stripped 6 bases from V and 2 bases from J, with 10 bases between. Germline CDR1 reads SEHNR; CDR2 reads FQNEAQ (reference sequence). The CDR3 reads CASSSTFNTEAFF. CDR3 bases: TGTGCCAGCAGTTCAACATTTAACACTGAAGCTTTCTTT.

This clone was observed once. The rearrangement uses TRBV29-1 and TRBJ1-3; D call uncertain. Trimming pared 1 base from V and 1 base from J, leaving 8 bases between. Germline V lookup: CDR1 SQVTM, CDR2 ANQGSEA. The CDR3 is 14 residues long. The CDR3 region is CSVEVQGSGNTIYF. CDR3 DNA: TGCAGCGTTGAAGTCCAAGGTTCTGGAAACACCATATATTTT.

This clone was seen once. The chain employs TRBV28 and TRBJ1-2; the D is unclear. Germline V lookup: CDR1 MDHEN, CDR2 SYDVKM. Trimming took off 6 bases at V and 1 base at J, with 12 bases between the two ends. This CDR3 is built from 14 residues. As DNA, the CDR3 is TGTGCCAGCAGCCTGCCGTACGGTAACTATGGCTACACCTTC. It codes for CASSLPYGNYGYTF.

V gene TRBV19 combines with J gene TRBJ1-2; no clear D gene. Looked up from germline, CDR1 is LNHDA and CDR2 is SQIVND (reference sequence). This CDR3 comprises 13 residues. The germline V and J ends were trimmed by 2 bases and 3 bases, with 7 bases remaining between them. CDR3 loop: CASSILSDYGYTF. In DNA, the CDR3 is TGTGCCAGTAGTATACTGAGTGACTATGGCTACACCTTC.

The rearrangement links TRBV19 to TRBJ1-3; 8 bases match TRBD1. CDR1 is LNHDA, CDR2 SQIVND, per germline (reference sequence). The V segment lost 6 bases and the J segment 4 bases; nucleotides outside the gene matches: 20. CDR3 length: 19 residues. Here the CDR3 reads CASRVRGTGGGGSGNTIYF. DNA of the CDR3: TGTGCCAGTAGAGTCCGCGGGACAGGCGGAGGAGGCTCCGGAAACACCATATATTTT.

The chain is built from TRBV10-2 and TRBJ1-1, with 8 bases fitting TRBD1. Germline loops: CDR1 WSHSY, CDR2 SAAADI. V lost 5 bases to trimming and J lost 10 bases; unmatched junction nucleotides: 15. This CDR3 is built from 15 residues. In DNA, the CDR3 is TGCGCCAGCAGTCAGAGGGACAGGCTGTTATATGGAGCTTTCTTT. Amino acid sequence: CASSQRDRLLYGAFF.

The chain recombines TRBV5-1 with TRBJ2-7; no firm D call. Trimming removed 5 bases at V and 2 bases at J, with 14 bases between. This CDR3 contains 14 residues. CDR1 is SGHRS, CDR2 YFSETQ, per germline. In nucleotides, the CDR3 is TGCGCCAGCAGTTACGGCAGGTTGACCTACGAGCAGTACTTC. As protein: CASSYGRLTYEQYF.